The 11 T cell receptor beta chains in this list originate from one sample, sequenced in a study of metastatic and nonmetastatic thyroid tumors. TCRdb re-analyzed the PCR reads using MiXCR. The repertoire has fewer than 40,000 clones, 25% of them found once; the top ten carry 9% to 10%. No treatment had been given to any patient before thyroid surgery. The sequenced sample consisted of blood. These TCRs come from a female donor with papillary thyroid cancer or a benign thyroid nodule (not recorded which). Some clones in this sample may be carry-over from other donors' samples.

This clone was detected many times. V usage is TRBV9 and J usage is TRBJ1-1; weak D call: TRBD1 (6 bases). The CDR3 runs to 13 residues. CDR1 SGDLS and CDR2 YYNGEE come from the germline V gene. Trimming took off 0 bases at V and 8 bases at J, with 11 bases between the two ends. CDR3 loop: CASSVARGTEAFF. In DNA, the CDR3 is TGTGCCAGCAGCGTAGCGAGGGGGACAGAAGCTTTCTTT.

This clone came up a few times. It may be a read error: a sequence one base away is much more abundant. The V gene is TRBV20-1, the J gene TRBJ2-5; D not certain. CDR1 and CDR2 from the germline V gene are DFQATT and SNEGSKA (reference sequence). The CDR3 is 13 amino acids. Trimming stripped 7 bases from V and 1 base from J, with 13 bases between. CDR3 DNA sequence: TGCAGTGGGCCCGCGAGGACCCAAGAGACCCAGTACTTC. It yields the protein CSGPARTQETQYF.

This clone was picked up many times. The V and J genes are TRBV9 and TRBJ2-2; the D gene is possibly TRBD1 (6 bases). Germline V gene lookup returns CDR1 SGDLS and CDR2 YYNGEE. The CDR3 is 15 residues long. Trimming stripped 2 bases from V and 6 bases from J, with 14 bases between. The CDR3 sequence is CASSVLPGTPGELFF. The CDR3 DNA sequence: TGTGCCAGCAGCGTCCTCCCCGGGACACCCGGGGAGCTGTTTTTT.

The CDR3 DNA reads TGTGCCAGCAGCCGGACTAGCGGGAACCCCTACGAGCAGTACTTC. It yields the protein CASSRTSGNPYEQYF. The rearrangement links TRBV6-1 to TRBJ2-7; 12 bases agree with TRBD2. The V segment lost 6 bases and the J segment 2 bases; nucleotides outside the gene matches: 5. This CDR3 region has 15 residues. Germline CDR1 and CDR2: MNHNS and SASEGT.

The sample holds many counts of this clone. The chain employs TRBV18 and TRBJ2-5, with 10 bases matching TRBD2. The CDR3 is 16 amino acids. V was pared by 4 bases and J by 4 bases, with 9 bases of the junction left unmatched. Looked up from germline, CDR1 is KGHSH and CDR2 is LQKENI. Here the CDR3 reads CASSQTPSGSGETQYF. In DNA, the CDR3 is TGTGCCAGCTCACAGACCCCTAGCGGGAGTGGAGAGACCCAGTACTTC.

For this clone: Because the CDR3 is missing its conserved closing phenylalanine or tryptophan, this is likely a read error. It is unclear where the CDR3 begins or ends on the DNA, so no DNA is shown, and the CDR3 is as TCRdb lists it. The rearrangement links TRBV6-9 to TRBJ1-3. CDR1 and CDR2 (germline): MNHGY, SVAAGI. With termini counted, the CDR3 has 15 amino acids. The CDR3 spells CASSYVLGSGNSIYC.

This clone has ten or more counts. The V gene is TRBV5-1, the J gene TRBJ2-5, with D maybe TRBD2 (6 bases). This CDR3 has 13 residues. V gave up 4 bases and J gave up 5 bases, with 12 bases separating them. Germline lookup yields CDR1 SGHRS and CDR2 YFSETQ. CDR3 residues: CASSPGTSETQYF. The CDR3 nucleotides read TGCGCCAGCAGCCCCGGGACTTCGGAGACCCAGTACTTC.

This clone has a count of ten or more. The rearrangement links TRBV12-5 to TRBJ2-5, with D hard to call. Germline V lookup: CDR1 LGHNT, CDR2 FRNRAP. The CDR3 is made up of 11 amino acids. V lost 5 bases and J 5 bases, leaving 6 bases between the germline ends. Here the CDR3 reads CASGVDETQYF. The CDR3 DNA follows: TGTGCTAGTGGTGTTGATGAGACCCAGTACTTC.

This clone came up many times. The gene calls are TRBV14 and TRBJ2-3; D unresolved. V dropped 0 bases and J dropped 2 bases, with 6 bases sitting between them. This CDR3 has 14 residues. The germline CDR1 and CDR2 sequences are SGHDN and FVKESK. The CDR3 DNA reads TGTGCCAGCAGCCAAGACTACGACACAGATACGCAGTATTTT. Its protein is CASSQDYDTDTQYF.

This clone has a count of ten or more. This CDR3 reads CSASYGFTGELFF. The DNA for the CDR3 is TGCAGTGCTAGTTATGGTTTCACCGGGGAGCTGTTTTTT. The chain combines TRBV20-1 with TRBJ2-2; D ambiguous. V shed 3 bases and J shed 4 bases, with 9 bases lying between them. This CDR3 contains 13 residues. The germline V gene has CDR1 DFQATT and CDR2 SNEGSKA (reference sequence).

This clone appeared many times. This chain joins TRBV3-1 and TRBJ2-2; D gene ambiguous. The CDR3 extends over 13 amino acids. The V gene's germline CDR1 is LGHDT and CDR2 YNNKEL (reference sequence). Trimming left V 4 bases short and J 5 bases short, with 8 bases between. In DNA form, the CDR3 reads TGTGCCAGCAGCCCGACTGAGACCGGGGAGCTGTTTTTT. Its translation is CASSPTETGELFF.